Following are 22 T cell receptor beta chains from one sample sequenced in a study of radiation and T cells in renal cell carcinoma. Assay used: immunoSEQ multiplex PCR; TCRdb lists only in-frame clones, some missing. The sample has 95,000 to 150,000 clones, about 81% seen once; the top ten hold 5.8%. Time point denoted: blood 2 weeks post-SBRT. Indicated treatment: 15 Gy SBRT to primary tumor, nephrectomy 4 weeks later. Sequences were derived from blood, sampled from a patient whose treatment included radiotherapy and nephrectomy. These receptors were collected from a man aged 45-65 years with renal cell carcinoma.

This chain joins TRBV30 and TRBJ1-2, with 9 bases lining up with TRBD1. Germline trimming cut 4 bases from V and 0 bases from J; bases unmatched to any gene: 3. This CDR3 is built from 14 residues. Germline CDR1 is GTSNPN and CDR2 is SVGIG (reference sequence). The DNA for the CDR3 is TGTGCCTGGAATCGACAGGGGGCTAACTATGGCTACACCTTC. Its translation: CAWNRQGANYGYTF.

The genes are TRBV10-3 and TRBJ2-3; D might be TRBD1 or TRBD2, each matching 7 bases. Germline lookup yields CDR1 ENHRY and CDR2 SYGVKD. The CDR3 runs 16 residues. Between the trimmed V and J ends, which lost 3 bases and 5 bases, there was a span of 18 bases. CDR3 nucleotides: TGTGCCATCAGTGATACGACAGGGAGGGGCATAGATACGCAGTATTTT. It codes for CAISDTTGRGIDTQYF.

This clone was recorded a few times. This chain connects TRBV6-6 to TRBJ1-2; weak D call: TRBD1 (6 bases). The CDR3 extends over 13 amino acids. The V gene lost 6 bases and the J gene lost 2 bases, with 10 bases spanning the gap. In germline, CDR1 is MNHNY, CDR2 SVGAGI (reference sequence). The CDR3 DNA sequence: TGTGCCAGCAGAGGAGGGGGAAACTATGGCTACACCTTC. It is translated as CASRGGGNYGYTF.

This sequence joins TRBV29-1 and TRBJ2-5; D uncertain. The CDR3 contains 13 residues. CDR1 and CDR2 from the germline V gene are SQVTM and ANQGSEA. Trimming took 5 bases from V and 1 from J, leaving 11 bases between them. The chain's CDR3 is CSVSDTPQETQYF. The CDR3 bases are TGCAGCGTTTCCGACACCCCCCAAGAGACCCAGTACTTC. The whole variable domain, filled in from reference TRBV29-1 and TRBJ2-5, reads SAVISQKPSRDICQRGTSLTIQCQVDSQVTMMFWYRQQPGQSLTLIATANQGSEATYESGFVIDKFPISRPNLTFSTLTVSNMSPEDSSIYLCSVSDTPQETQYFGPGTRLLVL.

CDR3 region: CASSPYGNYGYTF. The DNA for the CDR3 is TGTGCCAGCAGTCCGTACGGGAACTATGGCTACACCTTC. V usage is TRBV2 and J usage is TRBJ1-2; no reliable D call. Per the germline V gene, CDR1 is SNHLY and CDR2 is FYNNEI. Trimming took off 5 bases at V and 2 bases at J, with 9 bases between the two ends. There are 13 residues in the CDR3.

This chain connects TRBV7-3 to TRBJ2-3; the D call may be TRBD1 or TRBD2 (5 bases each). The CDR3 is made up of 13 amino acids. The germline V gene has CDR1 SGHTA and CDR2 FQGTGA. Trimming stripped 6 bases from V and 5 bases from J, with 12 bases between. The CDR3 here is CASRAGTGDTQYF. Here the CDR3 DNA reads TGTGCCAGCAGGGCCGGGACGGGAGATACGCAGTATTTT.

The CDR3, as DNA: TGTGCCAGTAGTTCCACGGACAGGGAAGAGACCCAGTACTTC. Its protein product is CASSSTDREETQYF. The rearrangement links TRBV19 to TRBJ2-5; 8 bases are a match to TRBD1. The germline CDR1 and CDR2 sequences are LNHDA and SQIVND (reference sequence). This CDR3 has 14 amino acids. V trimming: 5 bases; J trimming: 3 bases; junction bases outside the gene matches: 5.

This chain uses TRBV4-2 with TRBJ2-1, with 8 nucleotides matching TRBD2. J was trimmed by 9 bases and V by 0 bases; bases with no gene match: 7. The CDR3 has 15 residues. Germline CDR1 is LGHNA and CDR2 is YNFKEQ. The CDR3 nucleotides read TGTGCCAGCAGCCAAGACACTGCGGCGGGGGGTGAGCAGTTCTTC. Protein product: CASSQDTAAGGEQFF.

The gene calls are TRBV11-2 and TRBJ2-7; D gene unclear. Germline CDR1 is SGHAT and CDR2 is FQNNGV. V lost 3 bases and J 6 bases, leaving 9 bases between the germline ends. The CDR3 totals 12 residues. Here the CDR3 DNA reads TGTGCCAGCAGCTTGGGATCCGGCGAGCAGTACTTC. Translating it yields CASSLGSGEQYF.

The rearrangement joins TRBV29-1 to TRBJ2-1; weak D call: TRBD2 (7 bases). The length of the CDR3 is 15 residues. CDR1 and CDR2 (germline): SQVTM, ANQGSEA. V lost 0 bases to trimming and J lost 9 bases, with 18 bases between them. CDR3 region: CSVEDQGRDFGEQFF. The CDR3 DNA is TGCAGCGTTGAAGATCAGGGGAGGGATTTTGGTGAGCAGTTCTTC.

The chain is built from TRBV27 and TRBJ2-3, with 8 positions matching TRBD2. CDR1 and CDR2 from the germline V gene are MNHEY and SMNVEV (reference sequence). Losses at the gene ends were 6 bases for V and 5 bases for J; bases not matched to a gene: 7. The CDR3 covers 14 residues. This CDR3 is CASRYGGVVDTQYF. DNA of the CDR3: TGTGCCAGCAGATACGGGGGGGTCGTAGATACGCAGTATTTT.

The V gene is TRBV5-1, the J gene TRBJ2-5; 9 positions match TRBD1. With V trimmed by 0 bases and J by 6 bases, 6 bases remained unmatched. The CDR3 extends over 15 amino acids. Germline assignment: CDR1 SGHRS and CDR2 YFSETQ. The CDR3 loop reads CASSLDWTGAKTQYF. The DNA of the CDR3 is TGCGCCAGCAGCTTGGACTGGACAGGGGCCAAGACCCAGTACTTC. Variable domain in full (rest from reference TRBV5-1 and TRBJ2-5): KAGVTQTPRYLIKTRGQQVTLSCSPISGHRSVSWYQQTPGQGLQFLFEYFSETQRNKGNFPGRFSGRQFSNSRSEMNVSTLELGDSALYLCASSLDWTGAKTQYFGPGTRLLVL.

V is TRBV28 and J is TRBJ2-7; D remains unclear. With 5 bases removed from V and 8 bases from J, the gap between germline ends came to 13 bases. The CDR3 extends over 12 amino acids. Germline V gene data show CDR1 as MDHEN and CDR2 as SYDVKM. The CDR3 spells CASSPTARKQYF. DNA for the CDR3: TGTGCCAGCAGTCCCACCGCCCGGAAGCAGTACTTC.

The CDR3 here is CASIAGVSGEETQYF. The DNA of the CDR3 is TGCGCCAGCATCGCAGGGGTGTCGGGAGAGGAGACCCAGTACTTC. The chain links TRBV5-1 to TRBJ2-5; D possibly uses TRBD1 or TRBD2 (6 bases each). The germline gives CDR1 SGHRS, CDR2 YFSETQ. The CDR3 is 15 amino acids. V was cut by 6 bases and J by 5 bases, with 20 bases left in between.

This clone came up once. The genes are TRBV6-5 and TRBJ1-1; 7 bases align to TRBD1. CDR1 and CDR2 from the germline V gene are MNHEY and SVGAGI. The CDR3 is made up of 12 amino acids. With V trimmed by 5 bases and J by 12 bases, 9 bases remained unmatched. The CDR3 nucleotides read TGTGCCAGCAGTCACGAACAGGGGTTGACTTTCTTT. Translating it yields CASSHEQGLTFF.

In this sample, this clone turned up once. The genes are TRBV9 and TRBJ2-7, with 9 bases matching TRBD2. Unmatched junction bases numbered 5, after V lost 2 bases and J lost 5 bases. CDR3 size: 14 residues. The germline gives CDR1 SGDLS, CDR2 YYNGEE. In nucleotides, the CDR3 is TGTGCCAGCAGCGTGGGACTAGCAAGCGACGAGCAGTACTTC. Its translation is CASSVGLASDEQYF.

This clone was recorded a few times. V and J are TRBV28 and TRBJ1-1, with D perhaps TRBD1 (5 bases). Trimming cost V 2 bases and J 9 bases, with 10 bases left between them. The CDR3 extends over 12 amino acids. Germline CDR1 and CDR2: MDHEN and SYDVKM. The CDR3 loop is CASSLRGGKAFF. CDR3 sequence (DNA): TGTGCCAGCAGTTTACGGGGGGGAAAAGCTTTCTTT.

The V gene is TRBV7-9, the J gene TRBJ2-5; D is possibly TRBD1 or TRBD2 (5 bases each). Trimming took off 5 bases at V and 1 base at J, with 8 bases between the two ends. The CDR3 runs to 13 residues. Per germline, CDR1 SEHNR and CDR2 FQNEAQ (reference sequence). CDR3 amino acids: CASSRGTQETQYF. Here the CDR3 DNA reads TGTGCCAGCAGCCGAGGGACCCAAGAGACCCAGTACTTC.

This chain joins TRBV5-4 and TRBJ1-5; 9 bases line up with TRBD1. CDR1 is SGHNT and CDR2 is YYREEE in the germline V gene (reference sequence). V lost 4 bases to trimming and J lost 5 bases; unmatched junction nucleotides: 7. The CDR3 has 15 residues. CDR3 nucleotide sequence: TGTGCCAGCAGCCCAAGGACAGGGGTGCATCAGCCCCAGCATTTT. This translates into CASSPRTGVHQPQHF.

The chain recombines TRBV6-5 with TRBJ2-1; TRBD2 matches 12 bases. V was clipped by 7 bases and J by 8 bases; unmatched bases: 3. The CDR3 covers 13 residues. Germline lookup yields CDR1 MNHEY and CDR2 SVGAGI. DNA of the CDR3: TGTGCCAGCATGCCTAGCGGGGGGGATGAGCAGTTCTTC. It is translated as CASMPSGGDEQFF.

V is TRBV6-5 and J is TRBJ1-1, with D maybe TRBD1 (5 bases). The V end was cut by 0 bases, the J end by 5 bases, with 10 bases between. CDR1 is MNHEY, CDR2 SVGAGI, per germline. This CDR3 has 14 amino acids. The CDR3 nucleotides are TGTGCCAGCAGTTACTCTTACCGGGGGACTGAAGCTTTCTTT. The encoded protein is CASSYSYRGTEAFF.

J is TRBJ2-5 and V is TRBV4-2, with TRBD2 matching over 11 bases. From germline, CDR1 is LGHNA and CDR2 YNFKEQ. V shed 1 base and J 4 bases; nucleotides not matched to a gene: 5. This CDR3 has 16 amino acids. CDR3 sequence: CASSQGGLAGLETQYF. CDR3 coding DNA: TGTGCCAGCAGCCAAGGCGGACTAGCGGGTCTAGAGACCCAGTACTTC.